This entry features one T cell receptor beta chain sequence. Other DNA sequences of this sample code for an identical CDR3. The CDR3 runs 18 residues. V was trimmed by 3 bases and J by 0 bases, leaving 20 bases between them. Germline CDR1 KGHSH, CDR2 LQKENI. The source of the sample is a study of OX40 agonist ivuxolimab in advanced cancers. TCRdb keeps only in-frame clones here, not all; method: immunoSEQ multiplex PCR. Here the sample spans about 35,000 clones, around 84% being singletons. This chain connects TRBV18 to TRBJ1-1; maybe TRBD1 (5 bases). Source: CD4+ or CD8+ T cells sorted from blood, taken in a trial of the OX40 agonist ivuxolimab. This receptor was obtained from an adult with an advanced solid tumor such as melanoma, head and neck, liver or kidney cancer. CDR3 coding DNA: TGTGCCAGCTCACCGGGGCCAGACCCTTGGGAAGTGAACACTGAAGCTTTCTTT. Its protein product is CASSPGPDPWEVNTEAFF.